In its sample, the clone carrying this TCR beta chain was seen many times. Its antigen is as yet unknown. The data stem from a study of Graves' ophthalmopathy and Graves' hyperthyroidism. Study as a whole: Peripheral blood sampling preceded any treatment and occurred at initial diagnosis.

RNA transcripts were the template, and TCR beta CDR3 regions were amplified from them. First-round RT-PCR relied on HTBI primers, and a second-round multiplex PCR came next. TCRdb recomputed calls from the multiplex PCR reads with MiXCR, one row per CDR3 protein. Of roughly 350,000 distinct CDR3 sequences listed, about 17% are singletons. Whole-study findings and limits: With roughly 69% sensitivity and 72.22% specificity, the model predicted ophthalmopathy progression. Between ophthalmopathy and stable hyperthyroidism, a 13-signature model drew a separation with roughly 85% sensitivity and roughly 80% specificity. The blood repertoire also included most expanded thyroid clonotypes above 0.001 frequency.

The CDR3 is 13 residues long. Trimming removed 3 bases at V and 7 bases at J, with 15 bases between. CDR1 is DFQATT and CDR2 is SNEGSKA in the germline V gene (reference sequence). V usage is TRBV20-1 and J usage is TRBJ1-1; D call uncertain. This sequence originates from an adult woman with stable Graves' hyperthyroidism. The sample comprised peripheral blood. In DNA, the CDR3 is TGCAGTGCTAGGAAGCCGGTTATCAATGAAGCTTTCTTT. It yields the protein CSARKPVINEAFF.